The entry below describes one T cell receptor (beta chain). The antigen it recognizes is unknown. No much larger clone is present one base from it, and per-base qualities are unavailable. This record comes from a study of shared clonotypes between healthy human individuals (dated by TCRdb to 2019 to 2021). About the investigation overall: A couple of women and three men aged 18 to 49 years were included in the cohort. To estimate repertoire size and how much clonotype sharing occurs between individuals, the study deeply sequenced the blood TCR repertoires of roughly 5 healthy adults. To increase sequencing depth and limit assay-specific biases, TCR repertoire library preparation and sequencing were carried out by different laboratories using diverse techniques. Between about 0.8 and 9 billion PBMCs per donor were obtained by leukapheresis.

Using the deep immunoSEQ assay, multiplex PCR amplified TCR CDR3 regions from genomic DNA. Extracted genomic DNA from each cell subset was distributed evenly across all wells of several immunoSEQ 96-well plates, and each plate was treated as a replicate. For unsorted PBMC, each replicate PCR was loaded with roughly 0.3 ug genomic DNA, equivalent to 30,000 or so T cell genomes. Genomic DNA from unsorted PBMC was sequenced over ten immunoSEQ deep assay plates. Purified libraries were measured with a Qubit 3.0 fluorometer, size-checked on a Bioanalyzer 2100, and measured again with the KAPA Library Quantification kit. A separate single-read 150-cycle Illumina NextSeq 550 flow cell was used to sequence each immunoSEQ 96-well plate. In the paper's pipeline: Because the immunoSEQ output included only junctional sequences and no quality scores, the filtering could not be the same as the filtering used for full-length reads. To assign V/J genes and CDR3, sequences were annotated using PyIR, a Python wrapper for IgBLAST v1.9, with IMGT germline references. Reads were filtered out if the reads had weak V/J assignments (E-value above 1e-6), no CDR3, stop codons, out-of-frame junctions, or ambiguous translated residues. V3J clonotypes were defined by identical inferred V gene, J gene, and CDR3 amino acid sequence. The percentage overlap between two repertoires was calculated by dividing the number of shared unique clonotypes by the size of the smaller repertoire. Repertoire richness was assessed with RTK rarefaction, the Chao1 estimator, and Recon v2.1 estimates of unobserved clonotypes. TCRdb took this table from immuneACCESS and kept in-frame rearrangements with V and J called. Such tables lack part of the clones; where checked against another copy, unresolved V genes explain under half of the gap, and the rest is unexplained. That table supplies the V and J calls and clone size; D and trimming were determined from the DNA. For this sample the table gives about 470,000 clones, of which around 79% were detected only once. In total, the top ten clones hold approximately 13% of the sample.

The donors were healthy, HIV-negative adults with no recently reported acute infections or vaccinations. Every donor was a Caucasian adult residing in Nashville, Tennessee, USA. For unsorted samples, approximately 89 million PBMCs were counted, and genomic DNA was extracted using the QIAamp DNA Blood Mini kit. After blood collection by leukapheresis, PBMCs were isolated using Ficoll-Histopaque density gradient centrifugation and then cryopreserved in the vapor phase of liquid nitrogen. On the study overall, not on this receptor specifically: The small number of donors limited the genetic and exposure-history diversity represented. Pairwise subsampling led to the expectation that sequencing depth would affect the degree of clonotype sharing among donors. Only blood was sampled, and tissue TCR repertoires likely differ from those in blood.

In the germline V gene, CDR1 corresponds to MRHNA and CDR2 to SNTAGT. The cysteine opens and the phenylalanine closes a CDR3 of 14 amino acids. Of all the DNA, just the CDR3 is kept, 42 bases in frame from base 1. V loses 4 bases, J loses 4 bases, and the germline ends lie 13 bases apart. The chain employs TRBV6-4 and TRBJ2-5, and perhaps TRBD2 as D gene, on 6 matching bases. The TCR was taken from a middle-aged woman in good health. Some clones in this sample may be carry-over from other donors' samples. Specimen: PBMCs. The DNA reads TGTGCCAGCAGTGGCGTCGGGAGTAGAGAGACCCAGTACTTC. The translation is CASSGVGSRETQYF.